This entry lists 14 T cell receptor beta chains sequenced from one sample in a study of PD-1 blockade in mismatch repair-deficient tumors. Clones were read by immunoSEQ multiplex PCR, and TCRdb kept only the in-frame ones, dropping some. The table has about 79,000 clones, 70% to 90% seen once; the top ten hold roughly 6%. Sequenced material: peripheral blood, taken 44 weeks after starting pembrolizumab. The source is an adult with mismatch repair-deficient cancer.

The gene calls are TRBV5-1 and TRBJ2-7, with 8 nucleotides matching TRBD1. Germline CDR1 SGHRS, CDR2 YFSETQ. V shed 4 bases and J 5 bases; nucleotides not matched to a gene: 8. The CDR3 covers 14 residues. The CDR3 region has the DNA TGCGCCAGCAGCCTAGGACCAGGGGGCCACGAGCAGTACTTC. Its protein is CASSLGPGGHEQYF.

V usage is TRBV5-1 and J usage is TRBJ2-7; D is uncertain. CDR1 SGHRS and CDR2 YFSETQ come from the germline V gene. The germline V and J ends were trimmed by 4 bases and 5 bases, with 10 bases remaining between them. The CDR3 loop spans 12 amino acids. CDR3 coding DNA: TGCGCCAGCAGCCCGGACCTTAACGAGCAGTACTTC. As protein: CASSPDLNEQYF.

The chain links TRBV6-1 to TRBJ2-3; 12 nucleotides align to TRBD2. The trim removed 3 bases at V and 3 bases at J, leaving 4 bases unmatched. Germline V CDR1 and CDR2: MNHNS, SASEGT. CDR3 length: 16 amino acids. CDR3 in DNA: TGTGCCAGCAGTGACCTAGCGGGAGGGAAAACAGATACGCAGTATTTT. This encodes CASSDLAGGKTDTQYF.

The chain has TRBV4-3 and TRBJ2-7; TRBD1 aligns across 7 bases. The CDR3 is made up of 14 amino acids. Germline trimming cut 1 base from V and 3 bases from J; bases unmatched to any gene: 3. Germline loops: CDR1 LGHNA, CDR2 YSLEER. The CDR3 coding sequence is TGCGCCAGCAGCCAAGGACAGGGTAGCTACGAGCAGTACTTC. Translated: CASSQGQGSYEQYF.

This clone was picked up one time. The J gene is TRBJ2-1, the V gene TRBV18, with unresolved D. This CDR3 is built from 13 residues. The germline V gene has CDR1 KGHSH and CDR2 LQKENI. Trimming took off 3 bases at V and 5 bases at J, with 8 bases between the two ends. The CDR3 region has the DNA TGTGCCAGCTCACCGGGGTCCCACAATGAGCAGTTCTTC. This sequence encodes CASSPGSHNEQFF.

CDR3 in amino acids: CASSLDSPDRANEKLFF. CDR3 bases: TGCGCCAGCAGCTTGGATTCCCCGGACAGGGCTAATGAAAAACTGTTTTTT. The chain recombines TRBV5-1 with TRBJ1-4; 8 bases align to TRBD1. V was pared by 0 bases and J by 3 bases, with 7 bases of the junction left unmatched. The CDR3 contains 17 residues. Germline values: CDR1 SGHRS, CDR2 YFSETQ.

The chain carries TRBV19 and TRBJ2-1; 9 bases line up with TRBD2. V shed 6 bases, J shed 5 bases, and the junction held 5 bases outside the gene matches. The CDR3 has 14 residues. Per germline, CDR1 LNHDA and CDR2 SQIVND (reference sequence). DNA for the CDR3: TGTGCCAGTAGCAGCGGGAGGCCAAACAATGAGCAGTTCTTC. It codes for CASSSGRPNNEQFF.

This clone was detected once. The CDR3 reads CAWSVLADASTDTQYF. CDR3 in DNA: TGTGCCTGGAGTGTACTTGCGGACGCTAGCACAGATACGCAGTATTTT. The chain couples TRBV30 to TRBJ2-3; D gene unclear. V was clipped by 0 bases and J by 0 bases, with 13 bases between them. The germline gives CDR1 GTSNPN, CDR2 SVGIG (reference sequence). There are 16 residues in the CDR3.

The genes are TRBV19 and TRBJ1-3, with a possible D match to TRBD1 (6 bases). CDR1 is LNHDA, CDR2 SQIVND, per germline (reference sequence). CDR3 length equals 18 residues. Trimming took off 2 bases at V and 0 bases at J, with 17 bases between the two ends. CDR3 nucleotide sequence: TGTGCCAGTAGTATAAGGCTGAGCGGGGGCCACTCTGGAAACACCATATATTTT. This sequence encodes CASSIRLSGGHSGNTIYF.

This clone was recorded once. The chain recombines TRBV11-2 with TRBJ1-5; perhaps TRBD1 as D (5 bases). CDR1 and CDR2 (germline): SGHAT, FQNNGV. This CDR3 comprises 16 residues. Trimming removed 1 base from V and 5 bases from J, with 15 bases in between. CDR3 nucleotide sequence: TGTGCCAGCAGCTTAGCGAGGAGGGGAAGGGATCAGCCCCAGCATTTT. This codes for CASSLARRGRDQPQHF.

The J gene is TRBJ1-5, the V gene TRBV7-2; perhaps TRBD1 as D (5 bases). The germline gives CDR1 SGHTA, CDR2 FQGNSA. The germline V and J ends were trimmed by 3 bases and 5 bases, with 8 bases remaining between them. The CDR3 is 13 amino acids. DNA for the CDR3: TGTGCCAGCAGCTTGGGGGGATATCAGCCCCAGCATTTT. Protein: CASSLGGYQPQHF.

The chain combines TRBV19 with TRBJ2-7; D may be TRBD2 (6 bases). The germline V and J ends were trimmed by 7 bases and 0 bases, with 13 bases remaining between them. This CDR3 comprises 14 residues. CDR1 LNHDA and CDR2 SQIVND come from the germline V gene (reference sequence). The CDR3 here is CASKSILASYEQYF. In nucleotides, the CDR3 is TGTGCCAGTAAATCTATACTAGCCTCCTACGAGCAGTACTTC.

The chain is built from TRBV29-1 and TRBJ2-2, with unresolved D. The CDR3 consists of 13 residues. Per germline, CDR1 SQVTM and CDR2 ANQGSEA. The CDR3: CRPVLVNTGELFF. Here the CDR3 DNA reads TGCCGTCCGGTCCTAGTAAACACCGGGGAGCTGTTTTTT.

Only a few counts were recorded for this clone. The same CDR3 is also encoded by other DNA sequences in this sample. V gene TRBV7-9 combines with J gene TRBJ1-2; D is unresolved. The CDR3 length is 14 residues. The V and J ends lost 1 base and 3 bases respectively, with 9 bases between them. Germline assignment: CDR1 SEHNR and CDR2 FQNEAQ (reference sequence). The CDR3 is CASSLEAGYYGYTF. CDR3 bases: TGTGCCAGCAGCTTAGAGGCGGGTTACTATGGCTACACCTTC.